The present TCR beta chain was sequenced within a study of blood T cell repertoires in COVID-19. TCRdb's copy holds only in-frame clones and misses some; the assay was immunoSEQ multiplex PCR. The data contain about 98,000 clones, 75% to 95% of them singletons. Germline V CDR1 and CDR2: SEHNR, FQNEAQ (reference sequence). The CDR3 spans 13 residues. V was trimmed by 0 bases and J by 3 bases, leaving 6 bases between them. Sequencing was performed on peripheral blood. V is TRBV7-9 and J is TRBJ2-7; D is undetermined. The TCR sequence derives from a man aged 18 to 30 with acute or convalescent COVID-19. The DNA for the CDR3 is TGTGCCAGCAGCTTAGCTGAGAGCTACGAGCAGTACTTC. It translates to CASSLAESYEQYF.